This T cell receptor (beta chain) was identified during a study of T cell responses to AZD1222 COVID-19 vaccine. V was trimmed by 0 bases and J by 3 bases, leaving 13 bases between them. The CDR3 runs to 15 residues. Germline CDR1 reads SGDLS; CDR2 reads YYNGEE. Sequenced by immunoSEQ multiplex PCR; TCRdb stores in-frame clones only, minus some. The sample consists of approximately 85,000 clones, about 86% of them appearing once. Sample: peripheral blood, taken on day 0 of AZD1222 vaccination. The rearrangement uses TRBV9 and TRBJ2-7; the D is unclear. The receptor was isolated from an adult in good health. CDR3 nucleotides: TGTGCCAGCAGCGTAGGGTGGAAAGATAGCTACGAGCAGTACTTC. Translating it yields CASSVGWKDSYEQYF.